This T cell receptor beta chain comes out of a study of blood T cell repertoires in COVID-19. Study-level information: COVID-19 samples from acute and convalescent phases originated in the United States, Italy and Spain. Nucleic acid was either cDNA or gDNA, and it came from T cells, B-cell-depleted T cells, or PBMCs.

The authors' processing: Reference gene primers were amplified, and this amplification served to estimate nucleated cell counts. The assay was immunoSEQ multiplex PCR, and TCRdb's table has in-frame clones only and misses some. D and trimming were read from the DNA, whereas the V and J calls and clone size are those reported in that table. The sample yields some 300,000 clones, about nine tenths seen once. The CDR3 consists of 15 residues. From germline, CDR1 is LGHDT and CDR2 YNNKEL (reference sequence). Trimming left V 5 bases short and J 2 bases short, with 16 bases between. This chain uses TRBV3-1 (or the pseudogene TRBV3-2) with TRBJ2-7, with D tentatively TRBD2 (6 bases). Material: peripheral blood. This clonotype was sampled from a woman aged 25-40 years who had recovered from COVID-19. CDR3 sequence reads: CASSRTTVLTYEQYF. Here the CDR3 DNA reads TGTGCCAGCAGCAGGACTACCGTACTAACCTACGAGCAGTACTTC.